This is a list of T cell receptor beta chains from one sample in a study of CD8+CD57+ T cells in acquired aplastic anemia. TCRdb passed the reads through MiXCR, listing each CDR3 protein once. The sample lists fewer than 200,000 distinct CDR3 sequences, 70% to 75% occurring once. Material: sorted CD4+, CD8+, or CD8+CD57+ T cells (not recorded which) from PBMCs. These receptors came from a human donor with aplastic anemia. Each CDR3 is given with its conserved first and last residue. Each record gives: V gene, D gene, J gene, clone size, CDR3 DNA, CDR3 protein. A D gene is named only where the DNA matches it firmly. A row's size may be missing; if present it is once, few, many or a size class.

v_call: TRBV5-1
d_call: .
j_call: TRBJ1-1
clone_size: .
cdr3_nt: TGCGCCAGCAGCTTGGGACAGGAAGCTTTCTTT
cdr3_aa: CASSLGQEAFF

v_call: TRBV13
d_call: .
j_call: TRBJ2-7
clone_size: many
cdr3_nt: TGTGCCAGCAGCTTAGGCAGCTCCTACGAGCAGTACTTC
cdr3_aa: CASSLGSSYEQYF

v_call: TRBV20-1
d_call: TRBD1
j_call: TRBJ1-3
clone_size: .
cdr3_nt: TGCAGTGCTAGGACAGGGGCTGGAAACACCATATATTTT
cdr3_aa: CSARTGAGNTIYF

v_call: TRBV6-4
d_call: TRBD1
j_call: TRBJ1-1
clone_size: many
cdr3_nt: TGTGCCAGCAGTTACAGGGGAGGAACTGAAGCTTTCTTT
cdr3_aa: CASSYRGGTEAFF

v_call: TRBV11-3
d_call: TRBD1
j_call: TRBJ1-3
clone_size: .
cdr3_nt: TGTGCCAGCAGCATCTGCTACAGGGGTTCCCACTCCTCTGGAAACACCATATATTTT
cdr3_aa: CASSICYRGSHSSGNTIYF

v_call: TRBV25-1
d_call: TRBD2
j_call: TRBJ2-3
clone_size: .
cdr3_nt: TGTGCCAGCAGTTACTCCGGACTAGCGGATACGCAGTATTTT
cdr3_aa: CASSYSGLADTQYF

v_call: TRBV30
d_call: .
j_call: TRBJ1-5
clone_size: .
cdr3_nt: TGTGCCTGGAGTGAATCGGAGAATCAGCCCCAGCATTTT
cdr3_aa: CAWSESENQPQHF

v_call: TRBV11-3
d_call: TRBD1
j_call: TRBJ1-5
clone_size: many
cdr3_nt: TGTGCCAGCAGCTTAGGGACAGGGCTCAATCAGCCCCAGCATTTT
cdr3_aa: CASSLGTGLNQPQHF

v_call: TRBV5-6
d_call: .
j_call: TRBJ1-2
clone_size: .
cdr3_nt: TGTGCCAGCAGCTTGGTGGCCGGTGGCAGTTATGGCTACACCTTC
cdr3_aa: CASSLVAGGSYGYTF

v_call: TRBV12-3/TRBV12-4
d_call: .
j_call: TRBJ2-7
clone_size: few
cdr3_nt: TGTGCCAGCAGTCTATCGGGGCTACCTGTGGACGAGCAGTACTTC
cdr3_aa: CASSLSGLPVDEQYF

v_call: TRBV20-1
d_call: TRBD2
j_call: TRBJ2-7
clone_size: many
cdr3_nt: TGCAGTGCTGACCTTAGCGGGGGGGCCAACGAGCAGTACTTC
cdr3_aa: CSADLSGGANEQYF

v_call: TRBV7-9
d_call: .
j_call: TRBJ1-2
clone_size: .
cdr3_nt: TGTGCCAGCAGCTTAGTTCTCGGGGACCATGGCTACACCTTC
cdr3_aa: CASSLVLGDHGYTF

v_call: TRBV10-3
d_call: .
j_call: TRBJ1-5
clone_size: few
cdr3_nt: TGTGCCATCAGTGAGGCCGGGAGCAATCAGCCCCAGCATTTT
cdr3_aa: CAISEAGSNQPQHF

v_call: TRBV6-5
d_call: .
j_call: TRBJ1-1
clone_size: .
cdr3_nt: TGTGCCAGCAGATGGGGCAGAACGAACACTGAAGCTTTCTTT
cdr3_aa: CASRWGRTNTEAFF

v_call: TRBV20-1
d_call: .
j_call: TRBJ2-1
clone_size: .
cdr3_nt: TGCAGTGCTAGGGTGACAGGCTCCTCTTATAATGAGCAGTTCTTC
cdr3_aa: CSARVTGSSYNEQFF

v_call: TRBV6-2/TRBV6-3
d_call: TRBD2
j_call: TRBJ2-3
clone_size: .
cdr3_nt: TGTGCCAGCAGCCCTCAGCGGGGGGAGGCGGATACGCAGTATTTT
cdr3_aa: CASSPQRGEADTQYF

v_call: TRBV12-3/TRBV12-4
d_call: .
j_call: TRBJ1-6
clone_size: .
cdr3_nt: TGTGCCAGCAGTTTGAGGGATAATTCACCCCTCCACTTT
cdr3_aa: CASSLRDNSPLHF

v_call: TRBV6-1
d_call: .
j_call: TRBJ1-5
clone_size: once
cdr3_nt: .
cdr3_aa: CASSVGEGSSYEHF

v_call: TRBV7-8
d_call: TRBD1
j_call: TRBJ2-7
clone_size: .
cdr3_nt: TGTGCCAGCAGCTCCTACAGGGGCAACTACGAGCAGTACTTC
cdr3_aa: CASSSYRGNYEQYF

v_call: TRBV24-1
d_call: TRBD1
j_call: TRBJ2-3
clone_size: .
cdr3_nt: TGTGCCACCAGCTCCCCGGGACAGGGTGATAGCACAGATACGCAGTATTTT
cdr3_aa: CATSSPGQGDSTDTQYF

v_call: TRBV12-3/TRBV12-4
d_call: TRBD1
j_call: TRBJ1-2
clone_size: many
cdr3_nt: TGTGCCAGCATTTTGACAGGGAACCACCACTATGGCTACACCTTC
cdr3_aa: CASILTGNHHYGYTF

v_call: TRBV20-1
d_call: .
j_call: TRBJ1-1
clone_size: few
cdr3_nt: TGCAGTGCTAGAGATATTGGATTGGAAGCTTTCTTT
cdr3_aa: CSARDIGLEAFF

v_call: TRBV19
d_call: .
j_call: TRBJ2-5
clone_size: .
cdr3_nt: TGTGCCAGTAGTATAAGTATCGCGCCGTACCAAGAGACCCAGTACTTC
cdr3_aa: CASSISIAPYQETQYF

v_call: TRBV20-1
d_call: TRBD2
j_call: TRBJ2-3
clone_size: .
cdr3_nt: TGCAGTGCTAGAAAGGTAGCGGGGGGGCCTGCAGATACGCAGTATTTT
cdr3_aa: CSARKVAGGPADTQYF

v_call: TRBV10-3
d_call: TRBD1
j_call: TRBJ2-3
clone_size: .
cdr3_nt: TGTGCCATCAGTGAAGGTGGGGGGACAGGGATTTTCACAGATACGCAGTATTTT
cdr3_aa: CAISEGGGTGIFTDTQYF

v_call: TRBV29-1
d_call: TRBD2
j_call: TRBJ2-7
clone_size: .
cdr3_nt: TGCTCGGCGGGAGGATCACTAAGCGAGCAGTACTTC
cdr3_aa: CSAGGSLSEQYF

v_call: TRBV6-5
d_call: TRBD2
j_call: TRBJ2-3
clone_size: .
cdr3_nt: TGTGCCAGCACTAGGGATAGCGGGAGTTCCGCGGATACGCAGTATTTT
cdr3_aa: CASTRDSGSSADTQYF

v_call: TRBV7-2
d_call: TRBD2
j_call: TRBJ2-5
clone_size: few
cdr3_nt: TGTGCCAGCAGCTTAACTGGCGGGAGGGCACGAAGAGAGACCCAGTACTTC
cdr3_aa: CASSLTGGRARRETQYF

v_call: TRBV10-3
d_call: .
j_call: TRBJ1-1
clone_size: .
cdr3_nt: TGTGCCATCAGTCCTGGGCAGGCGCTGAACACTGAAGCTTTCTTT
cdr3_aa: CAISPGQALNTEAFF

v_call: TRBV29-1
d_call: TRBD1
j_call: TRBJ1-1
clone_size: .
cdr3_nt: TGCAGCGTTCCACCGGGACAGGAGAACACTGAAGCTTTCTTT
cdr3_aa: CSVPPGQENTEAFF

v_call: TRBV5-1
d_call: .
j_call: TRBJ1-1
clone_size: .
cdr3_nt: TGCGCCAGCAGCAGGAACGACAGGACCGAAGCTTTCTTT
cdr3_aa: CASSRNDRTEAFF

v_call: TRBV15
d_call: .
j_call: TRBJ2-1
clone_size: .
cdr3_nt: TGTGCCACCAGCAGAGATAGGGATGCCGGGCATGAGCAGTTCTTC
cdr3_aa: CATSRDRDAGHEQFF

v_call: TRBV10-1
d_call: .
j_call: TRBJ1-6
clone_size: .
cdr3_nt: TGTGCCATCAGTGAGCCCGCGGGGGTAAATTCACCCCTCCACTTT
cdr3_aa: CAISEPAGVNSPLHF

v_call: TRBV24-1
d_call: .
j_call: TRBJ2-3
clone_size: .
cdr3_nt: TGTGCCACCAGTGGAGGCCCGGGGGCGACAGACACGCAGTATTTT
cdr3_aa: CATSGGPGATDTQYF

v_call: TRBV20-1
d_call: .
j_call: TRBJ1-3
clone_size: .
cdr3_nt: TGCAGTGCTAGCCCCGGTAGGGCTGGAAACACCATATATTTT
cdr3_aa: CSASPGRAGNTIYF

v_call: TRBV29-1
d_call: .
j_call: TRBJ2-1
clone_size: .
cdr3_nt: TGCAGCGTTGATGGGACACCTCCTTCCTACAATGAGCAGTTCTTC
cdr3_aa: CSVDGTPPSYNEQFF

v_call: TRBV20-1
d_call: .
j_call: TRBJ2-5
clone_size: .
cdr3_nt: TGCAGTGCTTCTGGGGGGCAAGAGACCCAGTACTTC
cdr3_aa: CSASGGQETQYF

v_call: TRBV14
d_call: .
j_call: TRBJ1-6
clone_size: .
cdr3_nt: TGTGCCAGCAGCCCCGTCTGGGGGGGTCCCCTCCACTTT
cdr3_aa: CASSPVWGGPLHF

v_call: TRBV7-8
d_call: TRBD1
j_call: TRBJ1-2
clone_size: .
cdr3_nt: TGTGCCAGCAGCTTAGTTGCGACAGGGGGTAGGTCGGTCTATGGCTACACCTTC
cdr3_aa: CASSLVATGGRSVYGYTF

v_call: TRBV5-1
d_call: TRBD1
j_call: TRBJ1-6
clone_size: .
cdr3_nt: TGCGCCAGCAGCTTCGGACAGGGGGCAAATTCACCCCTCCACTTT
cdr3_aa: CASSFGQGANSPLHF

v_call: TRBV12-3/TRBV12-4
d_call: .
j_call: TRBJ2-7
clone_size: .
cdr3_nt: TGTGCCAGCAGCTCCATCATGGACCCCGAGCAGTACTTC
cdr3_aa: CASSSIMDPEQYF

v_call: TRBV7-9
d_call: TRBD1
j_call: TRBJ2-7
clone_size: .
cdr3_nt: TGTGCCAGCAGCTCGACCCGGGACAGAGCCTCCTACGAGCAGTACTTC
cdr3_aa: CASSSTRDRASYEQYF

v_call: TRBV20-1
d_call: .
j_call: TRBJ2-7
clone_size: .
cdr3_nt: TGCAGTGCTAGAGATGAGGACTCACCCAAGCGGTACGAGCAGTACTTC
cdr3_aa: CSARDEDSPKRYEQYF

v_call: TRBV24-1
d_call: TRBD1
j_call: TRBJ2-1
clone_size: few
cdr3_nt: TGTGCCACCAGTGCCCACTCCGGACAGGGAAATCCCAATGAGCAGTTCTTC
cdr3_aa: CATSAHSGQGNPNEQFF

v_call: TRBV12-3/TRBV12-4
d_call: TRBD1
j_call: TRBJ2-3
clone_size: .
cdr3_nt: TGTGCCAGCAGGGCCGGGACAGGGAAAGATACGCAGTATTTT
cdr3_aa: CASRAGTGKDTQYF

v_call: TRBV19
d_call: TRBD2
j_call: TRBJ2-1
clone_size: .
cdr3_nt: TGTGCCAGTAGTATACGCGGGACTAGCGGATCTGAGCAGTTCTTC
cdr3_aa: CASSIRGTSGSEQFF

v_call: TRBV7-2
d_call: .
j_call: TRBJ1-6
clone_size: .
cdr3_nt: TGTGCCAGCAGCCCTAGGGCAGGGTACAATTCACCCCTCCACTTT
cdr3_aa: CASSPRAGYNSPLHF

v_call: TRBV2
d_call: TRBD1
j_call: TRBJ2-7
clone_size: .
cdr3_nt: TGTGCCAGCAGTTTATTGGGACAGGCTAGCTCCTACGAGCAGTACTTC
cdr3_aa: CASSLLGQASSYEQYF